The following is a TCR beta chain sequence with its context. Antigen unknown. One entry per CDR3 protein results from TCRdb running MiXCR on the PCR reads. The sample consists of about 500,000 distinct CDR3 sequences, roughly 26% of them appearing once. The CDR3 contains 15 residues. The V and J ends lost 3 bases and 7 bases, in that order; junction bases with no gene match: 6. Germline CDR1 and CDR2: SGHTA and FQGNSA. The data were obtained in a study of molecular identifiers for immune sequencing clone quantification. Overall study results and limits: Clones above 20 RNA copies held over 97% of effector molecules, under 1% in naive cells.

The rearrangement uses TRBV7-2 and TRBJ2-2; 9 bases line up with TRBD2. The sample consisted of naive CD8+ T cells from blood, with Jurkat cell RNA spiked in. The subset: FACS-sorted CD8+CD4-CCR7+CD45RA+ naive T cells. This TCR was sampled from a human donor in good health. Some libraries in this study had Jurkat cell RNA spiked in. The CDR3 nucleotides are TGTGCCAGCAGCTTGCTAGTAGCGGGAGTCGGGGAGCTGTTTTTT. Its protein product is CASSLLVAGVGELFF.